The next 29 T cell receptor beta chains were all read from a single sample in a study of post-analysis software for immune sequencing data. Study-wide findings and caveats: Roughly five TRBV segments occurring more often in patients than controls included TRBV5-6, TRBV5-1 and TRBV20-1.

Libraries were made from TCR beta cDNA, and they carried unique molecular identifiers. TCRdb analysed the PCR reads with MiXCR anew, one entry per CDR3 protein. This sample has approximately 400,000 distinct CDR3 sequences; approximately 33% occur once, and the top ten carry under 15%. Their antigens remain unidentified. The sequenced sample was blood. The receptor source for this set is a girl aged 5-17 years with multiple sclerosis.

This clonotype was found a few times. The rearrangement joins TRBV7-9 to TRBJ2-1; perhaps D is TRBD1 or TRBD2 (6 bases each). Trimming stripped 5 bases from V and 7 bases from J, with 18 bases between. The germline V gene encodes CDR1 SEHNR and CDR2 FQNEAQ (reference sequence). CDR3 length equals 15 residues. CDR3 bases: TGTGCCAGCAGCCCCCTGGGGGGCTTTACTAATGAGCAGTTCTTC. Translation: CASSPLGGFTNEQFF.

The gene calls are TRBV27 and TRBJ1-1; D call uncertain. This CDR3 spans 15 amino acids. Looked up from germline, CDR1 is MNHEY and CDR2 is SMNVEV (reference sequence). V gave up 2 bases and J gave up 3 bases, with 13 bases separating them. CDR3 protein: CASSLVRVRDTEAFF. CDR3 in DNA: TGTGCCAGCAGTTTAGTAAGGGTGAGAGACACTGAAGCTTTCTTT.

J is TRBJ1-4 and V is TRBV27; D is unclear. V was shortened by 3 bases and J by 8 bases, with 10 bases between the two germline ends. The germline V gene has CDR1 MNHEY and CDR2 SMNVEV (reference sequence). This CDR3 spans 13 amino acids. CDR3 sequence: CASSFNSGEKLFF. In nucleotides, the CDR3 is TGTGCCAGCAGTTTTAACAGCGGGGAAAAACTGTTTTTT.

This rearrangement joins TRBV4-1 to TRBJ2-1; 7 bases line up with TRBD2. Germline V CDR1 and CDR2: MGHRA, YSYEKL. J gave up 7 bases and V 4 bases, and 13 bases lay outside the gene matches. The CDR3 runs 16 residues. The CDR3, as DNA: TGCGCCAGCAGCCCGAACGGGGGGACGGTAGGGAATGAGCAGTTCTTC. This gives the protein CASSPNGGTVGNEQFF.

This clonotype was detected a few times. The chain couples TRBV12-3 or TRBV12-4 to TRBJ1-5; the D gene is possibly TRBD1 (5 bases). V was pared by 5 bases and J by 6 bases, with 17 bases between. The CDR3 loop spans 15 amino acids. CDR3 coding DNA: TGTGCCAGCAGTCGAAGCGGGACCTTTTCTCAGCCCCAGCATTTT. Its translation is CASSRSGTFSQPQHF.

This clonotype has just one count. The chain uses TRBV6-6 and TRBJ1-1; D is undetermined. The length of the CDR3 is 17 residues. Germline V lookup: CDR1 MNHNY, CDR2 SVGAGI (reference sequence). V gave up 6 bases and J gave up 0 bases, with 20 bases separating them. CDR3 region: CASRFNRERRMNTEAFF. The CDR3 nucleotides read TGTGCCAGCAGATTTAACCGGGAGAGGAGGATGAACACTGAAGCTTTCTTT.

This clonotype came up a few times. The gene calls are TRBV3-1 and TRBJ2-5; the D call may be TRBD1 or TRBD2 (6 bases each). Per germline, CDR1 LGHDT and CDR2 YNNKEL (reference sequence). Trimming stripped 6 bases from V and 2 bases from J, with 10 bases between. This CDR3 has 13 residues. CDR3 DNA: TGTGCCAGCAGTGGGGGGCCTCAAGAGACCCAGTACTTC. This codes for CASSGGPQETQYF.

The CDR3 DNA is TGTGCCAGCAGTTACGAGGGGGGCGGCTACGAGCAGTACTTC. Protein product: CASSYEGGGYEQYF. This rearrangement joins TRBV6-6 to TRBJ2-5, with D possibly called TRBD1 or TRBD2 (6 bases each). TRBJ2-7 matches the DNA end more closely, so the J call is doubtful. The CDR3 spans 14 residues. Germline V gene data show CDR1 as MNHNY and CDR2 as SVGAGI (reference sequence).

The chain carries TRBV20-1 and TRBJ1-2; 7 bases align to TRBD1. CDR3 size: 14 residues. Trimming took 0 bases from V and 3 from J; bases not matched to a gene: 4. Looked up from germline, CDR1 is DFQATT and CDR2 is SNEGSKA (reference sequence). The CDR3 sequence: CSAREGGQYYGYTF. CDR3 nucleotide sequence: TGCAGTGCTAGAGAGGGGGGACAGTACTATGGCTACACCTTC.

In the case of this clonotype: The junction departs from the called germline gene at one end, perhaps through a read error. CDR3 residues: CSASPGQNYGHTF. CDR3 DNA: TGCAGTGCTAGCCCGGGACAGAACTATGGCCACACCTTC. V and J are TRBV20-1 and TRBJ1-2; 7 positions match TRBD1. Germline V gene lookup returns CDR1 DFQATT and CDR2 SNEGSKA (reference sequence). The CDR3 totals 13 residues.

The chain uses TRBV5-1 and TRBJ1-1; no reliable D call. Germline V gene sequence: CDR1 SGHRS, CDR2 YFSETQ. The V end was cut by 0 bases, the J end by 1 base, with 7 bases between. CDR3 length: 14 residues. The CDR3 reads CASSLGQWNTEAFF. The CDR3 DNA is TGCGCCAGCAGCTTGGGACAATGGAACACTGAAGCTTTCTTT.

This chain joins TRBV25-1 and TRBJ1-1; D gene ambiguous. CDR3 length: 11 residues. Trimming took 2 bases from V and 12 from J, leaving 10 bases between them. Germline V gives CDR1 MGHDK, CDR2 SYGVNS. CDR3 nucleotide sequence: TGTGCCAGCAGTGAAAGCGCCCATCCTTTCTTT. Translated: CASSESAHPFF.

The chain links TRBV5-1 to TRBJ2-5; D is ambiguous. The length of the CDR3 is 15 residues. Germline V gene lookup returns CDR1 SGHRS and CDR2 YFSETQ. The V and J ends lost 1 base and 2 bases respectively, with 12 bases between them. The CDR3 DNA follows: TGCGCCAGCAGCTTGAGTGGGAACGGGCAAGAGACCCAGTACTTC. This encodes CASSLSGNGQETQYF. The full variable domain, completed using reference TRBV5-1 and TRBJ2-5, is KAGVTQTPRYLIKTRGQQVTLSCSPISGHRSVSWYQQTPGQGLQFLFEYFSETQRNKGNFPGRFSGRQFSNSRSEMNVSTLELGDSALYLCASSLSGNGQETQYFGPGTRLLVL.

This clonotype was seen a handful of times. V gene TRBV7-3 combines with J gene TRBJ2-2; TRBD2 aligns across 9 bases. Germline V gives CDR1 SGHTA, CDR2 FQGTGA. The CDR3 consists of 15 residues. V gave up 2 bases and J gave up 7 bases; unmatched junction bases: 5. The CDR3 loop reads CASSLEASGNGELFF. The CDR3 region has the DNA TGTGCCAGCAGCTTAGAGGCTAGCGGGAACGGGGAGCTGTTTTTT.

V and J are TRBV27 and TRBJ1-1; D gene ambiguous. This CDR3 comprises 15 residues. The germline V gene encodes CDR1 MNHEY and CDR2 SMNVEV (reference sequence). Trimming cost V 3 bases and J 0 bases, with 11 bases left between them. In nucleotides, the CDR3 is TGTGCCAGCAGTTTCGGGTATAGGTTGAACACTGAAGCTTTCTTT. Translated: CASSFGYRLNTEAFF.

The sample holds one count of this clonotype. J is TRBJ2-7 and V is TRBV10-2, with TRBD2 as a possible D gene (7 bases). Between the trimmed V and J ends, which lost 8 bases and 3 bases, there was a span of 23 bases. The CDR3 is 16 residues long. Germline-derived CDR1 and CDR2 are WSHSY and SAAADI. The CDR3 DNA sequence: TGCGCCAGCCGACGGGGGGCCGGGACCAAGAGCTACGAGCAGTACTTC. Its protein is CASRRGAGTKSYEQYF.

The DNA for the CDR3 is TGTGCCAGCAGTTTAAGCCAGGGCATCCCTCTCTATAGCAATCAGCCCCAGCATTTT. Translated: CASSLSQGIPLYSNQPQHF. This rearrangement joins TRBV28 to TRBJ1-5; the D gene is possibly TRBD1 (5 bases). The V gene lost 2 bases and the J gene lost 0 bases, with 20 bases spanning the gap. Per germline, CDR1 MDHEN and CDR2 SYDVKM. CDR3 length: 19 amino acids.

This clonotype has a handful of counts. This chain joins TRBV20-1 and TRBJ2-7; no reliable D call. The V gene lost 1 base and the J gene lost 3 bases, with 13 bases spanning the gap. CDR1 and CDR2 (germline): DFQATT, SNEGSKA (reference sequence). The length of the CDR3 is 14 residues. This CDR3 reads CSARGSGSYYEQYF. The CDR3 bases are TGCAGTGCTAGAGGTTCCGGATCGTACTACGAGCAGTACTTC.

J is TRBJ2-7 and V is TRBV4-1, with D possibly matching TRBD2 (6 bases). This CDR3 comprises 13 residues. Between the trimmed V and J ends, which lost 0 bases and 5 bases, there was a span of 8 bases. Per germline, CDR1 MGHRA and CDR2 YSYEKL. The CDR3 region is CASSQDGGNEQYF. The CDR3 coding sequence is TGCGCCAGCAGCCAAGATGGCGGGAACGAGCAGTACTTC.

V is TRBV12-3 or TRBV12-4 and J is TRBJ2-5; 7 nucleotides match TRBD1. Trimming took 5 bases from V and 11 from J; bases not matched to a gene: 11. The CDR3 consists of 13 residues. The CDR3 loop is CASSAGTEFAQYF. CDR3 nucleotide sequence: TGTGCCAGCAGTGCCGGGACAGAGTTCGCGCAGTACTTC.

This clonotype was recorded only once. This chain connects TRBV5-1 to TRBJ1-4; TRBD1 aligns across 8 bases. Trimming cost V 4 bases and J 7 bases; bases outside gene matches: 6. CDR1 is SGHRS, CDR2 YFSETQ, per germline. The CDR3 is made up of 14 amino acids. The CDR3 DNA follows: TGCGCCAGCAGCGAAGGACAGGGAGGTGAAAAACTGTTTTTT. It specifies CASSEGQGGEKLFF.

The chain links TRBV29-1 to TRBJ2-7, with 7 bases aligning to TRBD1. Losses at the gene ends were 3 bases for V and 3 bases for J; bases not matched to a gene: 5. Germline loops: CDR1 SQVTM, CDR2 ANQGSEA. The CDR3 runs 13 residues. The CDR3 DNA reads TGCAGCGTTGAGTCAGGGGGTATCTACGAGCAGTACTTC. Residues: CSVESGGIYEQYF.

This clonotype appeared a few times. The chain carries TRBV7-9 and TRBJ2-5; 10 nucleotides align to TRBD1. The CDR3 runs to 14 residues. V lost 4 bases and J lost 1; bases outside the gene matches: 0. Per the germline V gene, CDR1 is SEHNR and CDR2 is FQNEAQ (reference sequence). This CDR3 is CASSWTGGQETQYF. CDR3 nucleotide sequence: TGTGCCAGCAGCTGGACAGGGGGCCAAGAGACCCAGTACTTC.

The rearrangement uses TRBV28 and TRBJ2-7, with TRBD1 matching over 9 bases. CDR1 MDHEN and CDR2 SYDVKM come from the germline V gene. The CDR3 totals 14 residues. J was trimmed by 4 bases and V by 3 bases; bases with no gene match: 4. The CDR3, as DNA: TGTGCCAGCAGTTTCGGGACAGGGATTTACGAGCAGTACTTC. Amino acid sequence: CASSFGTGIYEQYF.

The chain combines TRBV10-3 with TRBJ2-3; TRBD1 might be the D (6 bases). V lost 11 bases and J lost 0, with 18 bases in between. Germline V CDR1 and CDR2: ENHRY, SYGVKD. The CDR3 sequence is 15 residues long. CDR3 in DNA: TGTGCCTCGACTACGGGACACCCTAGCACAGATACGCAGTATTTT. As protein: CASTTGHPSTDTQYF.

The chain carries TRBV10-2 and TRBJ1-2; perhaps TRBD1 as D (5 bases). Trimming cost V 0 bases and J 4 bases, with 9 bases left between them. This CDR3 is built from 14 residues. Germline loops: CDR1 WSHSY, CDR2 SAAADI. CDR3 protein: CASSESRDGYGYTF. The DNA for the CDR3 is TGCGCCAGCAGTGAGTCTCGGGACGGCTATGGCTACACCTTC.

This clonotype was detected only a few times. CDR3: CASSQTGAPYEQYF. The DNA for the CDR3 is TGTGCCAGCAGCCAAACCGGCGCACCCTACGAGCAGTACTTC. V is TRBV4-2 and J is TRBJ2-7; D is unresolved. CDR1 LGHNA and CDR2 YNFKEQ come from the germline V gene. With 2 bases removed from V and 2 bases from J, the gap between germline ends came to 10 bases. The CDR3 length is 14 residues.

This clonotype came up a few times. The rearrangement uses TRBV20-1 and TRBJ2-4, with 8 bases lining up with TRBD1. Matching the DNA end better, TRBJ2-7 makes the J call doubtful. CDR1 DFQATT and CDR2 SNEGSKA come from the germline V gene (reference sequence). The CDR3 spans 13 residues. In DNA, the CDR3 is TGCAGTGCTAGTCGACAGGGGTTCCACGAGCAGTACTTC. This sequence encodes CSASRQGFHEQYF.

This clonotype was detected a few times. The chain employs TRBV5-1 and TRBJ2-5, with TRBD1 identical over 8 bases. This CDR3 is 14 amino acids long. Germline-derived CDR1 and CDR2 are SGHRS and YFSETQ. Trimming took 4 bases from V and 1 from J; bases not matched to a gene: 3. CDR3 bases: TGCGCCAGCAGCACGGGGACAGGCCAAGAGACCCAGTACTTC. Protein: CASSTGTGQETQYF.